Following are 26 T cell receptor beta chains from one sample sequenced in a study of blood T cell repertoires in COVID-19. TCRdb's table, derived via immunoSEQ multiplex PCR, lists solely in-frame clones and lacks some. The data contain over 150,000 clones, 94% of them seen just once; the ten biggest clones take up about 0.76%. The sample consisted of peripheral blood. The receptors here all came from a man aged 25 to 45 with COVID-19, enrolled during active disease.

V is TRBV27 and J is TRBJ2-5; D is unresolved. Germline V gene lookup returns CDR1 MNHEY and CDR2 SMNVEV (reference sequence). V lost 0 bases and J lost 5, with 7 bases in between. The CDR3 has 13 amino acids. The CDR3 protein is CASSLSSRETQYF. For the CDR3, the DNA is TGTGCCAGCAGTTTATCGTCACGGGAGACCCAGTACTTC.

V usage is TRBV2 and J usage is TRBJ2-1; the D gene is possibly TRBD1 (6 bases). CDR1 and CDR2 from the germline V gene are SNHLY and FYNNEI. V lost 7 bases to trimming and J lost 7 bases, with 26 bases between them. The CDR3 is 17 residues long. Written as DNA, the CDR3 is TGTGCCAGCACCCTACTCCCTGGACAGCCAGGAGAAAATGAGCAGTTCTTC. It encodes CASTLLPGQPGENEQFF.

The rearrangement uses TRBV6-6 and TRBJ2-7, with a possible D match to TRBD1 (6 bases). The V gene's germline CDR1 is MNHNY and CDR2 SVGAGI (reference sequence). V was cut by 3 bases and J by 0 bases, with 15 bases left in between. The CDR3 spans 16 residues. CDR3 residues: CASSYYFGQNSYEQYF. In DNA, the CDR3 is TGTGCCAGCAGTTATTATTTCGGACAGAACTCCTACGAGCAGTACTTC.

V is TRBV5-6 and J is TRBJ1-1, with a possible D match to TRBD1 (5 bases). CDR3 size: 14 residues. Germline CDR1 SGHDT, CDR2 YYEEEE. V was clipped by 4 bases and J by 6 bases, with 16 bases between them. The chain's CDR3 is CASSQPGGSAEAFF. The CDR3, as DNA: TGTGCCAGCAGCCAGCCCGGGGGGTCCGCTGAAGCTTTCTTT.

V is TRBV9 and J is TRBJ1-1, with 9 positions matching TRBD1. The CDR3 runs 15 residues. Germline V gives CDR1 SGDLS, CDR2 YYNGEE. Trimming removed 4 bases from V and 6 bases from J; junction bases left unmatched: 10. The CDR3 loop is CASSLGQGNSPEAFF. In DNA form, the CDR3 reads TGTGCCAGCAGCCTGGGACAGGGTAATTCTCCTGAAGCTTTCTTT.

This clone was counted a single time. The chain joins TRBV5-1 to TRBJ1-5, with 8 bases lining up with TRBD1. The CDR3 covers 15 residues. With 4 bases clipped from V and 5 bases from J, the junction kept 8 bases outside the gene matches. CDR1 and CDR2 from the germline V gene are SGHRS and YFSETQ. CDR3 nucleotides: TGCGCCAGCAGCAGAGGGACAGGAGCAGATCAGCCCCAGCATTTT. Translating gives CASSRGTGADQPQHF.

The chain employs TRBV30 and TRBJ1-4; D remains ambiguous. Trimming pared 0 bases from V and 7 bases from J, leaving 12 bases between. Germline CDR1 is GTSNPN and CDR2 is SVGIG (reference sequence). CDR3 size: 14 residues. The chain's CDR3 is CAWSVTGFGEKLFF. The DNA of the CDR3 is TGTGCCTGGAGTGTAACCGGGTTCGGTGAAAAACTGTTTTTT.

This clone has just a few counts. The CDR3 region has the DNA TGTGCCATCAGTAGGAGCGGGGGAGTATACGAGCAGTACTTC. Encoded protein: CAISRSGGVYEQYF. V usage is TRBV10-3 and J usage is TRBJ2-7; 8 nucleotides line up with TRBD2. Losses at the gene ends were 5 bases for V and 4 bases for J; bases not matched to a gene: 7. There are 14 residues in the CDR3. The germline CDR1 and CDR2 sequences are ENHRY and SYGVKD.

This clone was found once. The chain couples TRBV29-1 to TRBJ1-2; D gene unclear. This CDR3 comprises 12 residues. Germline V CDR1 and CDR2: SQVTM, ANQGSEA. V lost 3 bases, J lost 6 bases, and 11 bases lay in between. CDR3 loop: CSVDSGGNGYTF. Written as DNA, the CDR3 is TGCAGCGTTGATAGCGGTGGAAATGGCTACACCTTC.

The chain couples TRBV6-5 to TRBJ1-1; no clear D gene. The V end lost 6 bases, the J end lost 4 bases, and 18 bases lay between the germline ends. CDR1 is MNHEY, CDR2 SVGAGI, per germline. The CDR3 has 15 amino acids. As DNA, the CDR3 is TGTGCCAGCAGAAAACAATATGGTGGAGGCACTGAAGCTTTCTTT. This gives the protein CASRKQYGGGTEAFF.

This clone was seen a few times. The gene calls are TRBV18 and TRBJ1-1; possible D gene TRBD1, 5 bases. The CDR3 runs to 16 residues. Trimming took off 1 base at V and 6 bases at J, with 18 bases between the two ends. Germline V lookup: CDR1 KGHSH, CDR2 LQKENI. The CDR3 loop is CASSPRADSWISEAFF. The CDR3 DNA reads TGTGCCAGCTCACCACGAGCTGACAGCTGGATCTCTGAAGCTTTCTTT.

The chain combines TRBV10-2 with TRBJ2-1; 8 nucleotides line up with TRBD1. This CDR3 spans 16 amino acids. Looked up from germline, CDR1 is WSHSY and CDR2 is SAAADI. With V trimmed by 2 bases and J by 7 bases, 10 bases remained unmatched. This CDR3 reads CASSEIQGAGGNEQFF. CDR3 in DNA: TGCGCCAGCAGTGAGATCCAGGGGGCGGGTGGAAATGAGCAGTTCTTC.

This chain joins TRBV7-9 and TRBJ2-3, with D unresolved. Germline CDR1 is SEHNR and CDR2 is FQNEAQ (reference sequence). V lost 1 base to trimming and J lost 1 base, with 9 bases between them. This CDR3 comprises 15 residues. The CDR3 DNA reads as TGTGCCAGCAGCTTAGTCCGGTTGGGCACAGATACGCAGTATTTT. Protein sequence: CASSLVRLGTDTQYF.

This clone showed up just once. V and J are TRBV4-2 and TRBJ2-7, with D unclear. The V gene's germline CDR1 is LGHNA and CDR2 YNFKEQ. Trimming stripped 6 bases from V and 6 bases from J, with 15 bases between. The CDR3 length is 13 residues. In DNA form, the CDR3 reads TGTGCCAGCAGATTCGGCCCTGGCGGCGAGCAGTACTTC. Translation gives CASRFGPGGEQYF.

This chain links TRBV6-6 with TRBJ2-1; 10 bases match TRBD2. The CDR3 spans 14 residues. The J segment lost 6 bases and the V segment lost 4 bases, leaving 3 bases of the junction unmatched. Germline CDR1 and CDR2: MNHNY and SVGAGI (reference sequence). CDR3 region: CASSFSGGPNEQFF. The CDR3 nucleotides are TGTGCCAGCAGTTTTAGCGGGGGGCCCAATGAGCAGTTCTTC.

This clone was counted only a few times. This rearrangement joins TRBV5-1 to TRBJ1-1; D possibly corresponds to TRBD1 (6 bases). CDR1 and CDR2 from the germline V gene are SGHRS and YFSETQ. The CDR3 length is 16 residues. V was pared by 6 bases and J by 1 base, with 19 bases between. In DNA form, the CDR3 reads TGCGCCAGCACCGAGGAGGGGAGGGGGGAGAACACTGAAGCTTTCTTT. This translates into CASTEEGRGENTEAFF.

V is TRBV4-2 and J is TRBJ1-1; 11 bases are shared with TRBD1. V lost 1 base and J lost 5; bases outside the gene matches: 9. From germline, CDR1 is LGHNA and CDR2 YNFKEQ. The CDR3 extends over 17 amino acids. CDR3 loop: CASSQALGQGVGTEAFF. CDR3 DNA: TGTGCCAGCAGCCAAGCCCTGGGACAGGGGGTGGGAACTGAAGCTTTCTTT.

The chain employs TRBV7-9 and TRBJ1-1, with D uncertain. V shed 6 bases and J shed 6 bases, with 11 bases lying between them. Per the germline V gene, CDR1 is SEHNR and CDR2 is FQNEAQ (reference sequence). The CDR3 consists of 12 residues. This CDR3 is CASSRTVAEAFF. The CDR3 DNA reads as TGTGCCAGCAGTCGCACGGTCGCTGAAGCTTTCTTT. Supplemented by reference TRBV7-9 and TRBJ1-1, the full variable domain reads DTGVSQNPRHKITKRGQNVTFRCDPISEHNRLYWYRQTLGQGPEFLTYFQNEAQLEKSRLLSDRFSAERPKGSFSTLEIQRTEQGDSAMYLCASSRTVAEAFFGQGTRLTVV.

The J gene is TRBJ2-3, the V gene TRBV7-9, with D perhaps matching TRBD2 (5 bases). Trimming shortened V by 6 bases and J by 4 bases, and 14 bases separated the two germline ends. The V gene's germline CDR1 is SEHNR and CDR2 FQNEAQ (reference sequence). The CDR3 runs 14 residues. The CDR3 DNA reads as TGTGCCAGCAGTCCACGTGGGGAGCCAGATACGCAGTATTTT. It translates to CASSPRGEPDTQYF.

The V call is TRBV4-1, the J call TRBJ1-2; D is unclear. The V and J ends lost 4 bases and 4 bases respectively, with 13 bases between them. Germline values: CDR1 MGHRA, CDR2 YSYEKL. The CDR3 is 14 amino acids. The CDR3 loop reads CASSPHSTGYGYTF. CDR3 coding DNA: TGCGCCAGCAGCCCCCACTCGACGGGCTATGGCTACACCTTC.

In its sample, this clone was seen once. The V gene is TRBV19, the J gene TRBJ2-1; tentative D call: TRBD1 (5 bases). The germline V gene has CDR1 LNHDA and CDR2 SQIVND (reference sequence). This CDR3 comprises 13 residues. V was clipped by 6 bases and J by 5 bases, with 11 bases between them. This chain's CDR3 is CASSIGHNNEQFF. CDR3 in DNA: TGTGCCAGTAGCATCGGACACAACAATGAGCAGTTCTTC.

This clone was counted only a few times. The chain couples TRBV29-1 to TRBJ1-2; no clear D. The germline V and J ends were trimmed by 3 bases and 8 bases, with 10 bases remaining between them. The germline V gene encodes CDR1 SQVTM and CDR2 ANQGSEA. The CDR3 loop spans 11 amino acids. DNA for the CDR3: TGCAGCGTTGAGGAGGGAGTGGGCTACACCTTC. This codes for CSVEEGVGYTF.

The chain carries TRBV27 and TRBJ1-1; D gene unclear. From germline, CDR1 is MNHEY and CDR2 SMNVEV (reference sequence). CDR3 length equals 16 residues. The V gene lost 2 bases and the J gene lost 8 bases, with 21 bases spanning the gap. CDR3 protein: CASSLVAGLRSPEAFF. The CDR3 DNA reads TGTGCCAGCAGTTTAGTCGCAGGACTACGCTCTCCAGAAGCTTTCTTT.

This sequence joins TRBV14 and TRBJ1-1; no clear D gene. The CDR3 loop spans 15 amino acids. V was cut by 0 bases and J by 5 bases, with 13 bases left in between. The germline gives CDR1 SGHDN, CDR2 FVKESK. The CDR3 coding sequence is TGTGCCAGCAGCCAAGACGACAACCGGAGGACTGAAGCTTTCTTT. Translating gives CASSQDDNRRTEAFF.

The chain's CDR3 is CASRRLPGNEAFF. The CDR3 DNA follows: TGTGCCAGCCGGAGGCTTCCGGGCAATGAAGCTTTCTTT. The chain employs TRBV27 and TRBJ1-1; D remains unclear. The V gene lost 8 bases and the J gene lost 7 bases, with 17 bases spanning the gap. This CDR3 is 13 amino acids long. The V gene's germline CDR1 is MNHEY and CDR2 SMNVEV (reference sequence).

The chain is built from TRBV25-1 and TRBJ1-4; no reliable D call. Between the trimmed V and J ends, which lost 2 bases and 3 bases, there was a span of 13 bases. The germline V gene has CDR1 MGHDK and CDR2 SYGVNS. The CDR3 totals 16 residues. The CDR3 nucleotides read TGTGCCAGCAGTGAAAAAAGGAAGGCGGCTAATGAAAAACTGTTTTTT. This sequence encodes CASSEKRKAANEKLFF.